This TCR beta chain comes out of a study of immune heterogeneity within non-small cell lung tumors. This clonotype was seen at least ten times. Amplification of TCR beta CDR3 was performed by multiplex PCR with 32 V and 13 J primers. Via MiXCR, TCRdb re-called the multiplex PCR reads, giving one row per CDR3 protein. Altogether tens of thousands of distinct CDR3 sequences are present, under 30% being singletons, with the ten largest covering around 4%. For each sample, template was around 0.55 ug of bulk tumor genomic DNA. During surgery, several far-apart biopsies were obtained from every primary tumor. Patients had untreated, newly diagnosed non-small cell lung cancer and underwent curative surgery. This TCR was recovered from a man aged 40-49 years with non-small cell lung cancer. What was sequenced was lung tumor tissue.

CDR3 DNA: TGTGCCAGCAGCCTCAGACTGATCACAGATACGCAGTATTTT. This gives the protein CASSLRLITDTQYF. V usage is TRBV7-9 and J usage is TRBJ2-3; D is ambiguous. The V end was cut by 5 bases, the J end by 2 bases, with 11 bases between. The CDR3 consists of 14 residues. Germline V gene lookup returns CDR1 SEHNR and CDR2 FQNEAQ (reference sequence).